This is a list of T cell receptor beta chains from one sample in a study of blood T cell repertoires in COVID-19. Repertoires were generated with immunoSEQ multiplex PCR, while TCRdb's copy carries only in-frame clones and drops some. The sample contains 140,000 to 150,000 clones, approximately 80% of which appear only once. Material: peripheral blood. The origin of the receptors is a human donor with acute or convalescent COVID-19. The donor label of this sample is uncertain. The conserved cysteine and the conserved F or W are not part of the CDR3 here. The D gene is left open where the match is weak.

J	V	D	CDR3
TRBJ1-1	TRBV19	-	ASSVLLGGTEAF
TRBJ1-1	TRBV6-5	-	ASSPVGRTEAF
TRBJ1-1	TRBV30	TRBD1	AWSGKQGLNTEAF
TRBJ2-1	TRBV6-5	-	ATRTGGRYNEQF
TRBJ2-7	TRBV6-1	-	ASSEEGSAGEQY
TRBJ2-3	TRBV11-1	-	ASSFGTEAPDTQY
TRBJ1-6	TRBV6-1	-	ASSESGGSHNSPLH
TRBJ1-1	TRBV9	-	ASSVGPKGTEAF
TRBJ1-1	TRBV3-1/TRBV3-2	-	ASSRRGTEAF
TRBJ2-3	TRBV9	TRBD1	ASSVTQGDGTQY
TRBJ2-7	TRBV19	-	ASSLRETYEQY
TRBJ1-5	TRBV2	-	ASSELQGNNQPQH
TRBJ1-1	TRBV19	TRBD1	ASRTGAEAF
TRBJ1-2	TRBV5-6	TRBD1	ASSSMDRFTNYGYT
TRBJ1-1	TRBV27	-	ASTSSLGARTEAF
TRBJ2-3	TRBV21-1	-	ASSKRPRGGTDTQY
TRBJ2-5	TRBV28	TRBD1	ASSGTGTLQETQY
TRBJ1-5	TRBV9	-	ASSVAGGNQPQH
TRBJ1-1	TRBV19	-	ASSMVGKLMNTEAF